This TCR beta chain was retrieved from a study of shared clonotypes between healthy human individuals. Assay used: immunoSEQ multiplex PCR; TCRdb lists only in-frame clones, some missing. This sample yields roughly 2 million clones, of which more than 90% are seen a single time; roughly 0.13% belongs to the top ten. This CDR3 region has 16 residues. V dropped 0 bases and J dropped 0 bases, with 12 bases sitting between them. Germline V gene sequence: CDR1 SGHTA, CDR2 FQGNSA. The origin of this receptor is a man younger than 35 in good health. The chain carries TRBV7-2 and TRBJ2-7; D may be TRBD2 (5 bases). Sequenced: naive CD4+ T cells sorted from blood. Noted subset: CD45RA+ positively selected. The CDR3 bases are TGTGCCAGCAGCTTAGCGCCTCAGCGGTCCTCCTACGAGCAGTACTTC. Its protein is CASSLAPQRSSYEQYF.